The clone carrying this T cell receptor (beta chain) was seen a handful of times. Its target is unknown. These data come from a study of beta chain features in type 1 diabetes. Study overall: Sorted cell examination encompassed 100,000,000 or so cells across all samples.

This CDR3 is 13 amino acids long. The germline CDR1 and CDR2 sequences are MNHNS and SASEGT. Trimming removed 8 bases at V and 5 bases at J, with 15 bases between. Expressed TCRB transcripts got sequenced, as all isolated RNA was reverse transcribed. For naive, central memory and regulatory T cell samples, reads averaged roughly 3.6 million. Some clones are missing from TCRdb's copy, which holds only in-frame ones; the method was immunoSEQ multiplex PCR. The profile covers over 150,000 clones, with approximately 8% appearing a single time and roughly 0.5% taken by the ten largest. Points from the study as a whole: More deletions and fewer insertions at VDJ junctions were found in patients with type 1 diabetes. HLA influence on TCRB rearrangement stayed unresolved here. Shortening of TCRB CDR3s, moderate but significant, appeared in all four CD4+ subsets of Type 1 diabetes patients.

Sequenced input: central memory CD4+ T cells from blood. The chain uses TRBV6-1 and TRBJ2-5; tentative D call: TRBD2 (6 bases). This sequence originates from a man between 18 and 29 years old with type 1 diabetes. CDR3 amino acids: CASGISGGETQYF. In DNA form, the CDR3 reads TGTGCCAGCGGAATTAGCGGAGGCGAGACCCAGTACTTC.